The 3 T cell receptor beta chains presented below share a single source sample, sequenced in a study of control samples from healthy donors and cancer patients. Generated by immunoSEQ multiplex PCR, the TCRdb table keeps only in-frame clones and is missing some. The data contain roughly 200,000 clones, 85% to 95% of them singletons. Input material: blood. These receptors came from a man aged 50-60 years in good health.

The rearrangement joins TRBV5-1 to TRBJ2-6; 10 bases fit TRBD2. The ends lost 4 bases at V and 1 base at J; junction bases unmatched: 8. The germline V gene encodes CDR1 SGHRS and CDR2 YFSETQ. The CDR3 consists of 18 residues. The CDR3 region is CASSPNSGGASGANVLTF. Here the CDR3 DNA reads TGCGCCAGCAGCCCGAACAGCGGGGGGGCTTCTGGGGCCAACGTCCTGACTTTC.

On this clone: Within the sample, other DNA sequences also encode this same CDR3. This chain links TRBV28 with TRBJ1-4; D possibly corresponds to TRBD1 (5 bases). The CDR3 covers 12 residues. Between the trimmed V and J ends, which lost 2 bases and 8 bases, there was a span of 6 bases. CDR1 and CDR2 from the germline V gene are MDHEN and SYDVKM. The CDR3 nucleotides are TGTGCCAGCAGTTTAAAGGGGGAAAAACTGTTTTTT. This translates into CASSLKGEKLFF.

The rearrangement uses TRBV6-4 and TRBJ1-1; D is undetermined. The germline V gene encodes CDR1 MRHNA and CDR2 SNTAGT. V was trimmed by 2 bases and J by 6 bases, leaving 10 bases between them. This CDR3 has 13 residues. CDR3 protein: CASSDDHTAEAFF. The CDR3 bases are TGTGCCAGCAGTGACGACCACACGGCTGAAGCTTTCTTT.